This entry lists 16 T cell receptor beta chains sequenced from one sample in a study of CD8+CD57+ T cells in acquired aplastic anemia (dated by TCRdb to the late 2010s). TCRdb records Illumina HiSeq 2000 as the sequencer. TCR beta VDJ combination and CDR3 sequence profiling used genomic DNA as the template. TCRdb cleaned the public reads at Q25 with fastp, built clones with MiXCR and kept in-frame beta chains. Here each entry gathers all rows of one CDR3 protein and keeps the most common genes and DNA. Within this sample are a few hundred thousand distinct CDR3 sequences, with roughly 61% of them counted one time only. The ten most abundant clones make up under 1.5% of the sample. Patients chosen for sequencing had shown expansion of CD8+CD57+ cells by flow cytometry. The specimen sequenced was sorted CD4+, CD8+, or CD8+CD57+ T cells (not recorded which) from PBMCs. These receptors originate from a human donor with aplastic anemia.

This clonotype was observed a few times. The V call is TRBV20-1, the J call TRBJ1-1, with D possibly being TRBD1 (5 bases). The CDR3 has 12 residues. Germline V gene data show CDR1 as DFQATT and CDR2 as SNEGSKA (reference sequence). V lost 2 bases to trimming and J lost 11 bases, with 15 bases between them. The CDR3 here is CSARLQGAAAFF. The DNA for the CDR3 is TGCAGTGCTAGACTGCAGGGAGCCGCGGCTTTCTTT.

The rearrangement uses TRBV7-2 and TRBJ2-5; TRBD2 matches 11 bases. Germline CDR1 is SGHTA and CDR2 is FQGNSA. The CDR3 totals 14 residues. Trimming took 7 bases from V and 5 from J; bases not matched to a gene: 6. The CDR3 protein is CASKTSGIVETQYF. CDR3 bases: TGTGCCAGCAAGACTAGCGGGATTGTGGAGACCCAGTACTTC.

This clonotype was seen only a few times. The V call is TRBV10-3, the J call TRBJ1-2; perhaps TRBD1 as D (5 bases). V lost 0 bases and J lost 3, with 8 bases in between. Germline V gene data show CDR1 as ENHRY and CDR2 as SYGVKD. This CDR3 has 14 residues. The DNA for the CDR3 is TGTGCCATCAGTGAGTCGACAGAGCACTATGGCTACACCTTC. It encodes CAISESTEHYGYTF.

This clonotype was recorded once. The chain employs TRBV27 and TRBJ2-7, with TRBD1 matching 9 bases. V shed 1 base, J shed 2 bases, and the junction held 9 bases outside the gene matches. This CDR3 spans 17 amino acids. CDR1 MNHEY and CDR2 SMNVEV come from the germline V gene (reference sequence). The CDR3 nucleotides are TGTGCCAGCAGTTTATTCGGGACAGGGTTCCGAGCCTACGAGCAGTACTTC. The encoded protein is CASSLFGTGFRAYEQYF.

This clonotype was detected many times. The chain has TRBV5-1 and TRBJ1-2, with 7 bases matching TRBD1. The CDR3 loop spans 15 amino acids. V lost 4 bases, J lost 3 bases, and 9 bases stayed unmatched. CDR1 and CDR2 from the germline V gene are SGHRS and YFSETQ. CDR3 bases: TGCGCCAGCAGCCCCATCGAAACAGGGGACTATGGCTACACCTTC. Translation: CASSPIETGDYGYTF.

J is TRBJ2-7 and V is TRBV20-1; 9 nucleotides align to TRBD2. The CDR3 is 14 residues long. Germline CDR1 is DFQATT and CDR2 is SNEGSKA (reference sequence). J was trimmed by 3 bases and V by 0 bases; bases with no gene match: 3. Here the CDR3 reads CSARDPLAGYEQYF. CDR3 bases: TGCAGTGCTAGAGATCCACTAGCGGGCTACGAGCAGTACTTC.

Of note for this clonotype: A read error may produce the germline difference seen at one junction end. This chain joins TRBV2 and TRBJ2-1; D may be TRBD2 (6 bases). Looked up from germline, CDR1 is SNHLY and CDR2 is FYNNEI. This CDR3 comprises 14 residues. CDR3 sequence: CASSGGSSYSEQFF. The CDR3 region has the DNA TGTGCCAGCAGCGGGGGTAGCTCCTACAGTGAGCAGTTCTTC.

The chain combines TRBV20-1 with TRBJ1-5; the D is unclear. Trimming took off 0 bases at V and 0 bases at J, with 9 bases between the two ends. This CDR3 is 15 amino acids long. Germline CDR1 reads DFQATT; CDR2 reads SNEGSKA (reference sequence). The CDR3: CSAREGSNSNQPQHF. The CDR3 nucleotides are TGCAGTGCTAGAGAGGGGTCAAATAGCAATCAGCCCCAGCATTTT.

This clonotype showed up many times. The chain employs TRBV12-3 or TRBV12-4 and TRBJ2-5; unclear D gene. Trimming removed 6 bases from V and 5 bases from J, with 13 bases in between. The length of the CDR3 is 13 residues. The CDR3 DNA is TGTGCCAGCAGCTTACAGATGTTTGAGACCCAGTACTTC. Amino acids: CASSLQMFETQYF.

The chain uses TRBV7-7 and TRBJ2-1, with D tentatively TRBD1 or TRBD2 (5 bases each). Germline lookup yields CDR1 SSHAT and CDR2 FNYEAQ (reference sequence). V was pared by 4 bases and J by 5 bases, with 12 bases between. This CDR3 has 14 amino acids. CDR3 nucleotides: TGTGCCAGCAGCTCAGGGACGTCGAACAATGAGCAGTTCTTC. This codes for CASSSGTSNNEQFF.

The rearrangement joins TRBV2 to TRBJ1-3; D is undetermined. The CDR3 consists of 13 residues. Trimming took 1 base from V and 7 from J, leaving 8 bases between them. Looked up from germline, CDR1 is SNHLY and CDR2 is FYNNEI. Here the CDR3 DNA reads TGTGCCAGCAGTGAAGTCAGAGATAACACCATATATTTT. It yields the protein CASSEVRDNTIYF.

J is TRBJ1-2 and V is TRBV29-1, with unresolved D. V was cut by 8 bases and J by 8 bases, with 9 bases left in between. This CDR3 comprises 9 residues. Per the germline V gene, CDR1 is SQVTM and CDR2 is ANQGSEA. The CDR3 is CSILEGYTF. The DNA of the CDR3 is TGCAGCATCCTGGAAGGCTACACCTTC.

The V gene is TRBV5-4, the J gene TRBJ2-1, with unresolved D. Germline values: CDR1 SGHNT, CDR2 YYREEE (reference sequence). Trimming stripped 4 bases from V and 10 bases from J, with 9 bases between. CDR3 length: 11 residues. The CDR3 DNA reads TGTGCCAGCAGCACCGCGATCGAGCAGTTCTTC. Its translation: CASSTAIEQFF.

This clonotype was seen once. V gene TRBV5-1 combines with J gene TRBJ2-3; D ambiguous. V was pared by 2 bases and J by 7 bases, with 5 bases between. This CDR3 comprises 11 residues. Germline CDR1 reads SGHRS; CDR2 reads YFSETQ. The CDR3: CASSFMNTQYF. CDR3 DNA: TGCGCCAGCAGCTTCATGAATACGCAGTATTTT.

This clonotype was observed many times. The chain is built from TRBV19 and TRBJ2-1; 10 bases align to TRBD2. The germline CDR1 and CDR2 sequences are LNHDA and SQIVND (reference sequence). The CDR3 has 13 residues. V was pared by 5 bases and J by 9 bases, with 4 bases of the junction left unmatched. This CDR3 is CASSLAGVGEQFF. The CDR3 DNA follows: TGTGCCAGTAGTCTAGCGGGAGTAGGTGAGCAGTTCTTC.

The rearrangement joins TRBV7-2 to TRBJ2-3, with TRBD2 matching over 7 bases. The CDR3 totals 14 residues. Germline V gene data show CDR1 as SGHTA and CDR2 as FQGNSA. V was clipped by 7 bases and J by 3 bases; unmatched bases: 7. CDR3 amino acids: CASTSSLATDTQYF. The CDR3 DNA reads TGTGCCAGCACCTCATCACTAGCGACAGATACGCAGTATTTT.